These 7 T cell receptor beta chains came from one sample sequenced in a study of shared clonotypes between healthy human individuals. Produced via immunoSEQ multiplex PCR; TCRdb's table is partial and in-frame only. The repertoire has roughly 2,000,000 clones, about 94% of them found once; the top ten carry approximately 1.7%. Naive CD8 cells lacked CD45RO, underwent positive selection for CCR7 and left out terminally differentiated effector memory CD45RA+ cells. The specimen was naive CD8+ T cells from PBMCs. These receptors all come from a man younger than 35 in good health. Some clones in this sample may be carry-over from other donors' samples.

The rearrangement joins TRBV27 to TRBJ2-7, with 8 bases identical to TRBD2. CDR3 size: 13 residues. The J segment lost 6 bases and the V segment lost 4 bases, leaving 5 bases of the junction unmatched. Germline CDR1 is MNHEY and CDR2 is SMNVEV (reference sequence). The CDR3 loop reads CASSSGLVGEQYF. CDR3 nucleotide sequence: TGTGCCAGCAGTTCGGGACTAGTAGGCGAGCAGTACTTC.

This clone was seen more than once but under ten times. The rearrangement uses TRBV28 and TRBJ1-2, with unresolved D. Germline CDR1 and CDR2: MDHEN and SYDVKM. This CDR3 is 13 amino acids long. Trimming removed 1 base at V and 8 bases at J, with 11 bases between. This chain's CDR3 is CASSLFLNQGYTF. DNA for the CDR3: TGTGCCAGCAGTTTATTCCTAAACCAGGGCTACACCTTC.

This clone has more than one count but fewer than ten. The V gene is TRBV28, the J gene TRBJ2-7; 9 bases agree with TRBD1. CDR1 MDHEN and CDR2 SYDVKM come from the germline V gene. V was pared by 6 bases and J by 4 bases, with 7 bases of the junction left unmatched. This CDR3 contains 14 residues. CDR3 sequence reads: CASRTGTGQYEQYF. CDR3 nucleotides: TGTGCCAGCAGAACTGGGACAGGGCAGTACGAGCAGTACTTC.

The chain carries TRBV5-4 and TRBJ2-7, with D perhaps TRBD1 (6 bases). Per germline, CDR1 SGHNT and CDR2 YYREEE (reference sequence). This CDR3 contains 13 residues. The V end was cut by 3 bases, the J end by 6 bases, with 13 bases between. CDR3 residues: CASSSYQGPEQYF. The DNA of the CDR3 is TGTGCCAGCAGCTCTTACCAGGGGCCCGAGCAGTACTTC. Drawing the rest from reference TRBV5-4 and TRBJ2-7, the complete variable domain is ETGVTQSPTHLIKTRGQQVTLRCSSQSGHNTVSWYQQALGQGPQFIFQYYREEENGRGNFPPRFSGLQFPNYSSELNVNALELDDSALYLCASSSYQGPEQYFGPGTRLTVT.

The chain is built from TRBV25-1 and TRBJ1-4; a possible D gene is TRBD1 (6 bases). Trimming stripped 1 base from V and 6 bases from J, with 9 bases between. The CDR3 totals 14 residues. Germline lookup yields CDR1 MGHDK and CDR2 SYGVNS. The CDR3 DNA sequence: TGTGCCAGCAGTGAATGGGGGGCGTATGAAAAACTGTTTTTT. This gives the protein CASSEWGAYEKLFF.

The V and J genes are TRBV11-2 and TRBJ1-3, with TRBD1 as a possible D gene (5 bases). In germline, CDR1 is SGHAT, CDR2 FQNNGV. V gave up 11 bases and J gave up 0 bases, with 14 bases separating them. This CDR3 comprises 14 residues. This CDR3 reads CACGASSSGNTIYF. The CDR3 nucleotides are TGTGCCTGTGGGGCCTCTAGCTCTGGAAACACCATATATTTT. The full variable domain, in which reference TRBV11-2 and TRBJ1-3 provide the parts outside the CDR3, is EAGVAQSPRYKIIEKRQSVAFWCNPISGHATLYWYQQILGQGPKLLIQFQNNGVVDDSQLPKDRFSAERLKGVDSTLKIQPAKLEDSAVYLCACGASSSGNTIYFGEGSWLTVV.

The table lists this clone with a few counts. V and J are TRBV19 and TRBJ1-1, with unresolved D. Trimming shortened V by 5 bases and J by 2 bases, and 6 bases separated the two germline ends. The germline V gene encodes CDR1 LNHDA and CDR2 SQIVND (reference sequence). The CDR3 runs to 12 residues. This CDR3 is CASSGLNTEAFF. The CDR3 DNA follows: TGTGCCAGTAGTGGGTTAAACACTGAAGCTTTCTTT.